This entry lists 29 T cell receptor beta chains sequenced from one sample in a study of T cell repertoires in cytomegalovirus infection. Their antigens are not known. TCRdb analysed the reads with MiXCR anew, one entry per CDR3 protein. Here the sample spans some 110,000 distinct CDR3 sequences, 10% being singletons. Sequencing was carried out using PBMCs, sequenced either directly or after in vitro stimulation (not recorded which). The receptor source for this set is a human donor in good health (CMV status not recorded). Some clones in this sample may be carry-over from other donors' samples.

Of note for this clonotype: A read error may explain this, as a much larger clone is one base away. This CDR3 is CATSQARTAQETQYF. Here the CDR3 DNA reads TGTGCCACCAGTCAAGCTAGGACCGCCCAAGAGACCCAGTACTTC. The gene calls are TRBV12-3 or TRBV12-4 and TRBJ2-5, with D unresolved. The CDR3 sequence is 15 residues long.

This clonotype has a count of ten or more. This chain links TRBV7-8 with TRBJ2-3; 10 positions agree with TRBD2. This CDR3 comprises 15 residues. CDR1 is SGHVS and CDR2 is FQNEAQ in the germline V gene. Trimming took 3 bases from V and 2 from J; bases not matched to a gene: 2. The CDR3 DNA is TGTGCCAGCAGCTTCCTAGCGGGAGTCACAGATACGCAGTATTTT. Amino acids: CASSFLAGVTDTQYF.

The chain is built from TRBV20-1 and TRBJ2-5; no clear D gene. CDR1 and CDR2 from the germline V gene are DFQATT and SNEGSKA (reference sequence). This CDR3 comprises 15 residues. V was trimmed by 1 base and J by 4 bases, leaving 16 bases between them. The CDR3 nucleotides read TGCAGTGCTAGAGGGCTTCGGACCGATCGAGAGACCCAGTACTTC. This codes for CSARGLRTDRETQYF.

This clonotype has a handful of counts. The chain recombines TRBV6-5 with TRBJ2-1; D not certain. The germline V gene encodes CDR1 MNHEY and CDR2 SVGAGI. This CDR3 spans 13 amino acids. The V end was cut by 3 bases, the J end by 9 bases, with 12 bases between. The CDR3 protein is CASSYPSSGEQFF. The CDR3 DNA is TGTGCCAGCAGTTATCCGTCATCCGGTGAGCAGTTCTTC.

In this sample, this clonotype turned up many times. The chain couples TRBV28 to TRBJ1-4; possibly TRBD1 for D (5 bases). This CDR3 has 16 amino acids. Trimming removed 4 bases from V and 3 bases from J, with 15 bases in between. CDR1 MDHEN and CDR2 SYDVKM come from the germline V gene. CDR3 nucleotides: TGTGCCAGCAGTTCCCCCCGCGGGGCGGCTAATGAAAAACTGTTTTTT. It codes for CASSSPRGAANEKLFF. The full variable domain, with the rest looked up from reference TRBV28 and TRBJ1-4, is DVKVTQSSRYLVKRTGEKVFLECVQDMDHENMFWYRQDPGLGLRLIYFSYDVKMKEKGDIPEGYSVSREKKERFSLILESASTNQTSMYLCASSSPRGAANEKLFFGSGTQLSVL.

DNA for the CDR3: TGTGCCAGCAGCTTGGCCGGGACAGCTCACACTGAAGCTTTCTTT. As protein: CASSLAGTAHTEAFF. The V gene is TRBV5-4, the J gene TRBJ1-1, with TRBD1 matching 7 bases. CDR1 and CDR2 from the germline V gene are SGHNT and YYREEE (reference sequence). V shed 0 bases, J shed 3 bases, and the junction held 5 bases outside the gene matches. This CDR3 contains 15 residues.

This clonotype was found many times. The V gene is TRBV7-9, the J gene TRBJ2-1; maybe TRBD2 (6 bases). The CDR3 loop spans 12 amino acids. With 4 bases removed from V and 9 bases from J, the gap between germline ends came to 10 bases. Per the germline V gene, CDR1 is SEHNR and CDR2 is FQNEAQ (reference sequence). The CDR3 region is CASSSASAEQFF. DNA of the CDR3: TGTGCCAGCAGCTCCGCTAGCGCTGAGCAGTTCTTC.

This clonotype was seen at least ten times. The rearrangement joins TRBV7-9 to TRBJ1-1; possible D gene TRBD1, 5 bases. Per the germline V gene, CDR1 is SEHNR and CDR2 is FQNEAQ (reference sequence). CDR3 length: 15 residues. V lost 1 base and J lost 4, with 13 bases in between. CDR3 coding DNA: TGTGCCAGCAGCTTAGGAGACAGAAGGGGCACTGAAGCTTTCTTT. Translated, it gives CASSLGDRRGTEAFF. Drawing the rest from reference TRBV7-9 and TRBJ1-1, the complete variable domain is DTGVSQNPRHKITKRGQNVTFRCDPISEHNRLYWYRQTLGQGPEFLTYFQNEAQLEKSRLLSDRFSAERPKGSFSTLEIQRTEQGDSAMYLCASSLGDRRGTEAFFGQGTRLTVV.

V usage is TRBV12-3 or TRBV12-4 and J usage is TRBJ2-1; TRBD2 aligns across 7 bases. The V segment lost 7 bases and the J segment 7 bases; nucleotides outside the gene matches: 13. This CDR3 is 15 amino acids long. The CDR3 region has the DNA TGTGCCAGCACCCCGACTAGCCTCAAGGGGAATGAGCAGTTCTTC. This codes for CASTPTSLKGNEQFF.

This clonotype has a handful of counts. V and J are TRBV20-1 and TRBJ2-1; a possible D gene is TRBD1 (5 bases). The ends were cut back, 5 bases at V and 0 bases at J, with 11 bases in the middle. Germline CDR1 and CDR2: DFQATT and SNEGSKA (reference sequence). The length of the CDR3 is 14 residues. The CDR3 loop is CSAGAQSSYNEQFF. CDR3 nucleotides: TGCAGTGCTGGGGCGCAGAGCTCCTACAATGAGCAGTTCTTC.

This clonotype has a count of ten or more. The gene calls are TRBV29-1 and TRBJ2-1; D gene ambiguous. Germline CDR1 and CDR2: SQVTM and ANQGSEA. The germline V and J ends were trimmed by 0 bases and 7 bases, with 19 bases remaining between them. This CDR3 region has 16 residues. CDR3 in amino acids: CSVEEWGGGQWNEQFF. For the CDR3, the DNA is TGCAGCGTTGAAGAATGGGGTGGCGGCCAATGGAATGAGCAGTTCTTC.

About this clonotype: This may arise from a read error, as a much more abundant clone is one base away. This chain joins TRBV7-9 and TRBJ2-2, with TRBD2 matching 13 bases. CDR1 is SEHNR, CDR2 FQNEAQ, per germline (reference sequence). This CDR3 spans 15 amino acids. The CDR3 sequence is CASSPGTSGTGELSF. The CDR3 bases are TGTGCCAGCAGTCCAGGGACTAGCGGGACCGGGGAGCTGTCTTTT.

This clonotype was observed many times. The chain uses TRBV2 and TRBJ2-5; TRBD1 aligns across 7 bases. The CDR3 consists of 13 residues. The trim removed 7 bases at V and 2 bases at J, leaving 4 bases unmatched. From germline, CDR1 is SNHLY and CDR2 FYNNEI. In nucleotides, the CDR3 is TGTGCCAGCACCCAGGACAGGCAAGAGACCCAGTACTTC. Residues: CASTQDRQETQYF.

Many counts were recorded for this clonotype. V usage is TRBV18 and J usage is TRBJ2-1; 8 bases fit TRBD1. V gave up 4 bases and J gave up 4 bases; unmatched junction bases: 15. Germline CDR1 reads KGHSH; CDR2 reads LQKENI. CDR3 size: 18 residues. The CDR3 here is CASSHLPPGQVIYNEQFF. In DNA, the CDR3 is TGTGCCAGCTCACATCTGCCACCGGGACAGGTCATATACAATGAGCAGTTCTTC.

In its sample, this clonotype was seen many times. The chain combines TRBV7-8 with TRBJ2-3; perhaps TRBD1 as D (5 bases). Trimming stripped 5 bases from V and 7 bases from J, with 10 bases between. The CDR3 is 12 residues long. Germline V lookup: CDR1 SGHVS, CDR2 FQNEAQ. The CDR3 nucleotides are TGTGCCAGCAGCGTTACAGGTCATACGCAGTATTTT. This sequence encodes CASSVTGHTQYF.

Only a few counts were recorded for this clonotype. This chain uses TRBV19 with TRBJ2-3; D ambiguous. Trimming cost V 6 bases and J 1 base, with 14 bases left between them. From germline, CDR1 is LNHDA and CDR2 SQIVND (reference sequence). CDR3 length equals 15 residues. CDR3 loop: CASRGVYRRTDTQYF. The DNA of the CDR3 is TGTGCCAGTAGGGGCGTTTATCGTCGCACAGATACGCAGTATTTT.

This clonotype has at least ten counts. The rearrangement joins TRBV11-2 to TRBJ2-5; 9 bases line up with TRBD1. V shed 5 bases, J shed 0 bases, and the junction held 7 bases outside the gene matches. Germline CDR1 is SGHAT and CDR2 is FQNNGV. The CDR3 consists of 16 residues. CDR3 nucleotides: TGTGCCAGCAGCCCGCGGACAGGGGCGTACCAAGAGACCCAGTACTTC. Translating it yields CASSPRTGAYQETQYF.

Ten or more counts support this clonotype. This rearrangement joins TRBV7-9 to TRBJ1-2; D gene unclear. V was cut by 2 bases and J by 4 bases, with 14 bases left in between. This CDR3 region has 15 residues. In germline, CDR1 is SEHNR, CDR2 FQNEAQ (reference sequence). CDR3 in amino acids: CASSLSARWSYGYTF. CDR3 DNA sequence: TGTGCCAGCAGCTTAAGCGCCCGGTGGAGCTATGGCTACACCTTC.

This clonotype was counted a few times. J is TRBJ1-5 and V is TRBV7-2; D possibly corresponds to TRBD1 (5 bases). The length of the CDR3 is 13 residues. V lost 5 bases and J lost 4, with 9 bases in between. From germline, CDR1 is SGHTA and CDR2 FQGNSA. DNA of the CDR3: TGTGCCAGCAGCATACAGGAAAATCAGCCCCAGCATTTT. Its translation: CASSIQENQPQHF.

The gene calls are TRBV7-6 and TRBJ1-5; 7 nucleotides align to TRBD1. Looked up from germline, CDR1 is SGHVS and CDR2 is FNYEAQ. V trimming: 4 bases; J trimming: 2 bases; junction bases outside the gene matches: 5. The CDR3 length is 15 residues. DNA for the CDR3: TGTGCCAGCAGCTACGGGACAGACGGCAATCAGCCCCAGCATTTT. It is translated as CASSYGTDGNQPQHF.

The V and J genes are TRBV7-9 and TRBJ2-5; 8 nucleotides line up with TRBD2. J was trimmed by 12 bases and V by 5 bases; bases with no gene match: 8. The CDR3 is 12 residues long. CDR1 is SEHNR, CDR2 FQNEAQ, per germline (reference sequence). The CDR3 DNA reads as TGTGCCAGCAGCCCCTCCGGGGGGGTAAAGTACTTC. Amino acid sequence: CASSPSGGVKYF. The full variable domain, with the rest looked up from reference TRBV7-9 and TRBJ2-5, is DTGVSQNPRHKITKRGQNVTFRCDPISEHNRLYWYRQTLGQGPEFLTYFQNEAQLEKSRLLSDRFSAERPKGSFSTLEIQRTEQGDSAMYLCASSPSGGVKYFGPGTRLLVL.

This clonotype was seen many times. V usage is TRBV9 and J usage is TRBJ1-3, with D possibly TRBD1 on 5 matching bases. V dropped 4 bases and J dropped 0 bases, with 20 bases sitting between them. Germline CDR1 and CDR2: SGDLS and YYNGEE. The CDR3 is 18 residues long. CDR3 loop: CASSPHLAEGNSGNTIYF. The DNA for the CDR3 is TGTGCCAGCAGCCCTCACCTGGCGGAGGGGAACTCTGGAAACACCATATATTTT.

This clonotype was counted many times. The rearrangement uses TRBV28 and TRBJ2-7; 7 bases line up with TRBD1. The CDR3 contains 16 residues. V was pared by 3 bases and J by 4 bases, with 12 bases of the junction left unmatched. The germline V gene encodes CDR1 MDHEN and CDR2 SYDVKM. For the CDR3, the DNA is TGTGCCAGCAGTTTTCCCGCCTACAGGGGCCCTTACGAGCAGTACTTC. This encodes CASSFPAYRGPYEQYF.

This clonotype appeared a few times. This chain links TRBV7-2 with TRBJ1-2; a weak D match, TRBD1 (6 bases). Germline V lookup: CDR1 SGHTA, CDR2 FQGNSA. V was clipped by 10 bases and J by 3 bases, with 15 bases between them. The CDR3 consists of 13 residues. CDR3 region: CATNRDKDYGYTF. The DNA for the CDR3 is TGTGCCACCAACCGGGACAAGGACTATGGCTACACCTTC. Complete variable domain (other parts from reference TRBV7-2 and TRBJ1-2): GAGVSQSPSNKVTEKGKDVELRCDPISGHTALYWYRQSLGQGLEFLIYFQGNSAPDKSGLPSDRFSAERTGGSVSTLTIQRTQQEDSAVYLCATNRDKDYGYTFGSGTRLTVV.

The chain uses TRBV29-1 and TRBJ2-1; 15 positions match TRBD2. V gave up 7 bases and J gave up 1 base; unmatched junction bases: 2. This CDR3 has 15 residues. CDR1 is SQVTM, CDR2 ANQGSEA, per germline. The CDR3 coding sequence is TGCAGCGGGGGACTAGCGGGAGGATCCTACAATGAGCAGTTCTTC. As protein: CSGGLAGGSYNEQFF.

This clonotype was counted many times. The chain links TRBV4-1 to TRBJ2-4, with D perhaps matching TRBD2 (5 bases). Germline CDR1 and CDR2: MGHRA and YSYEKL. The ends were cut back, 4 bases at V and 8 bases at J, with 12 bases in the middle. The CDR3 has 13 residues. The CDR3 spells CASSPRQEDIQYF. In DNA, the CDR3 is TGCGCCAGCAGCCCCAGGCAGGAGGACATTCAGTACTTC.

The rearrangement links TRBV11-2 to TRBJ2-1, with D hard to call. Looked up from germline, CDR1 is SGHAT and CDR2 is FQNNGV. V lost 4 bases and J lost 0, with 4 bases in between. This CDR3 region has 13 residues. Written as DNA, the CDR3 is TGTGCCAGCAGCTCAGCCTCCTACAATGAGCAGTTCTTC. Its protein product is CASSSASYNEQFF.

The CDR3 DNA reads as TGTGCCAGCCGAAACTCGGGCGAGCAGTTCTTC. Translation: CASRNSGEQFF. V gene TRBV25-1 combines with J gene TRBJ2-1, with D uncertain. The CDR3 has 11 amino acids. V lost 8 bases and J lost 10, with 12 bases in between. Looked up from germline, CDR1 is MGHDK and CDR2 is SYGVNS.

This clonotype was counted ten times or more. This CDR3 reads CASSFRTSGYSYEQYF. The CDR3 coding sequence is TGTGCCAGCAGCTTCCGGACTAGCGGTTACTCCTACGAGCAGTACTTC. The chain combines TRBV5-6 with TRBJ2-7, with TRBD2 matching 10 bases. The CDR3 is 16 residues long. CDR1 is SGHDT, CDR2 YYEEEE, per germline. With 2 bases clipped from V and 0 bases from J, the junction kept 5 bases outside the gene matches.